These 25 T cell receptor delta chains were sequenced from one sample in a study of γδ T cells in repeated Plasmodium falciparum infection. Bulk repertoires came from Vgamma9/Vdelta2+ or Vdelta2-negative gammadelta T cells flow-sorted from PBMC. TCRdb processed the multiplex PCR reads again with the CATT caller. The sample contains 70,000 to 95,000 delta-chain clones, about 1.5% of which appear only once. Sequenced material: gamma-delta T cells from blood. The receptors were gathered from a pool of human donors (malaria-infected and uninfected, not separated).

Worth noting for this clone: The TCRdb record carries a much larger clone's protein, which differs from this DNA's translation at residue 13; a read error is the likely cause, and the protein listed here is the DNA translation. This chain joins TRDV1 and TRDJ1; either TRDD2 or TRDD3 may supply D (6 bases each). The J gene is not listed in TCRdb, so it was assigned here from a DNA match to germline. With 3 bases removed from V and 5 bases from J, the gap between germline ends came to 34 bases. The CDR3 is made up of 21 amino acids. Germline V lookup: CDR1 TSWWSYY, CDR2 QGS. CDR3 residues: CALGEEGAFPILRDRSDKLIF. The CDR3 region has the DNA TGTGCTCTTGGGGAGGAAGGGGCCTTCCCAATACTGAGGGATAGATCGGATAAACTCATCTTT.

Details on this clone: The translation of this DNA and the TCRdb protein of a much larger clone differ at residue 7, probably owing to a read error; the protein shown here is translated from the DNA. The rearrangement joins TRDV1 to TRDJ1; tentative D call: TRDD3 (5 bases). TCRdb supplies no J gene; here it was assigned by aligning the nucleotide sequence to germline. The CDR3 runs to 18 residues. Germline V gene sequence: CDR1 TSWWSYY, CDR2 QGS. With 2 bases removed from V and 2 bases from J, the gap between germline ends came to 21 bases. In DNA form, the CDR3 reads TGTGCTCTTGGGGAAGTCCATGGGGTAAGGACGGCAACCGATAAACTCATCTTT. Translating it yields CALGEVHGVRTATDKLIF.

As regards this clone: The mismatch at residue 16 between this DNA's translation and the TCRdb protein of a much larger clone likely reflects a read error; the protein shown is translated from the DNA. The chain employs TRDV1 and TRDJ1, with 10 bases that match TRDD3. The J gene is absent in TCRdb and was assigned here via DNA matching to germline. The germline gives CDR1 TSWWSYY, CDR2 QGS. The CDR3 is 20 amino acids. The trim removed 2 bases at V and 7 bases at J, leaving 22 bases unmatched. DNA for the CDR3: TGTGCTCTTGGGGAAAGCGTCTTCCTACGGGGGATACGGAGCGCCGGTAAACTCATCTTT. It yields the protein CALGESVFLRGIRSAGKLIF.

This clone was seen ten or more times. The TCRdb record carries a much larger clone's protein, which differs from this DNA's translation at residue 18; a read error is the likely cause, and the protein listed here is the DNA translation. This chain links TRDV2 with TRDJ3; TRDD3 agrees at 13 bases. TCRdb records no J gene; here it was assigned by comparing the DNA to germline. Germline CDR1 GEAIGNYY, CDR2 EKD. The CDR3 length is 21 residues. The CDR3 DNA reads as TGTGCCTGTGACGAGGTACTGGGGGATACGCCCCGTTCCTGGGACACCCGACGGATGTTTTTC. Translating it yields CACDEVLGDTPRSWDTRRMFF.

This clone was seen only a few times. This DNA translates differently at residue 3 from the TCRdb protein, which is that of a much larger clone; a read error is likely, and the protein shown is the DNA's own translation. V gene TRDV1 combines with J gene TRDJ3, with a weak D call TRDD2 (5 bases). No J gene was available from TCRdb, and it was assigned here by a germline match of the DNA. V lost 10 bases to trimming and J lost 2 bases, with 15 bases between them. CDR1 and CDR2 from the germline V gene are TSWWSYY and QGS. The CDR3 totals 16 residues. The CDR3 coding sequence is TGTGCTCCAAACCTACGGCACACCTGGGACACCCGACAGATGTTTTTC. This translates into CAPNLRHTWDTRQMFF.

This clone occurred many times. The protein given by TCRdb reflects a much larger clone and differs at residue 10 from this DNA's translation, likely from a read error; the protein shown is the DNA's translation. The CDR3 nucleotides read TGTGCCTGTGACCCTATGCTTCTGGGGGGTACCCCGTACACCGATAAACTCATCTTT. It yields the protein CACDPMLLGGTPYTDKLIF. This chain joins TRDV2 and TRDJ1; 7 bases map to TRDD3. V shed 3 bases, J shed 0 bases, and the junction held 18 bases outside the gene matches. CDR1 is GEAIGNYY and CDR2 is EKD in the germline V gene. There are 19 residues in the CDR3.

Of note for this clone: The TCRdb record carries a much larger clone's protein, which differs from this DNA's translation at residue 6; a read error is the likely cause, and the protein listed here is the DNA translation. The chain couples TRDV1 to TRDJ1; 13 bases are shared with TRDD3. The J gene, missing from TCRdb, was assigned here through DNA to germline matching. V lost 3 bases, J lost 4 bases, and 32 bases stayed unmatched. The CDR3 totals 25 residues. Germline assignment: CDR1 TSWWSYY and CDR2 QGS. CDR3 protein: CALGEAHRPSYLAYWGIRTRDKLIF. CDR3 coding DNA: TGTGCTCTTGGGGAGGCCCACCGACCTTCCTACCTAGCCTACTGGGGGATACGCACCCGCGATAAACTCATCTTT.

To note about this clone: A far larger clone is just one base off, so this is likely a read error. Other DNA sequences of this sample code for an identical CDR3. The chain uses TRAV38-2/DV8 and TRDJ2; the match to TRDD2 covers 9 bases. The J gene was not available in TCRdb and was assigned here by matching the DNA to germline segments. The CDR3 loop spans 18 amino acids. The germline V gene encodes CDR1 TSESDYY and CDR2 QEAYKQQN. This chain's CDR3 is CAYRGLPTVWGQTAQLFF. The CDR3 DNA sequence: TGTGCTTATAGGGGCCTTCCTACCGTCTGGGGACAGACAGCTCAACTCTTCTTT.

With regard to this clone: The TCRdb record carries a much larger clone's protein, which differs from this DNA's translation at residue 10; a read error is the likely cause, and the protein listed here is the DNA translation. The chain employs TRDV1 and TRDJ1; maybe TRDD3 (6 bases). Germline matching of the DNA provided the J gene here, since TCRdb leaves it blank. Germline V gene sequence: CDR1 TSWWSYY, CDR2 QGS. The CDR3 sequence is 27 residues long. The ends were cut back, 3 bases at V and 2 bases at J, with 49 bases in the middle. The CDR3 spells CALGEMNVLRPKGFNWDIASQTDKLIF. The CDR3 DNA reads as TGTGCTCTTGGGGAGATGAACGTTCTACGTCCAAAAGGTTTCAACTGGGACATAGCAAGTCAGACCGATAAACTCATCTTT.

In its sample, this clone was seen a few times. TCRdb lists the protein of a much larger clone for this DNA, which differs at residue 12, so this is likely a read error; the protein given here is translated from the DNA itself. This rearrangement joins TRDV2 to TRDJ1; 12 positions match TRDD3. The CDR3 has 17 amino acids. V lost 3 bases and J lost 3; bases outside the gene matches: 10. Germline values: CDR1 GEAIGNYY, CDR2 EKD. The DNA for the CDR3 is TGTGCCTGTGACGCCTTACTGGGGGATACCGCCGCCGATAAACTCATCTTT. Translating gives CACDALLGDTAADKLIF.

This clone came up a few times. The protein given by TCRdb reflects a much larger clone and differs at residue 19 from this DNA's translation, likely from a read error; the protein shown is the DNA's translation. This chain connects TRDV1 to TRDJ1; weak D call: TRDD2 (6 bases). The CDR3 has 22 amino acids. Germline V gene lookup returns CDR1 TSWWSYY and CDR2 QGS. The chain's CDR3 is CALGESKNEGAPLLPYTDRLIF. CDR3 nucleotides: TGTGCTCTTGGGGAATCTAAAAATGAGGGGGCGCCACTCCTACCTTACACCGATAGACTCATCTTT.

This clone was counted between two and nine times. TCRdb shows a much larger clone's protein in place of this DNA's translation, and the two differ at residue 9, likely through a read error; the protein shown is translated from the DNA. The gene calls are TRDV2 and TRDJ1, with 8 bases fitting TRDD3. The J gene was missing in TCRdb and was found by matching the end of the DNA to germline. This CDR3 has 22 residues. J lost 0 bases, V lost 0 bases, and 23 bases had no gene match. From germline, CDR1 is GEAIGNYY and CDR2 EKD. The CDR3 DNA reads as TGTGCCTGTGACACCTACTGGGGGGGCCCGAGAGGCCCCCGAAAGGACACCGATAAACTCATCTTT. Translating it yields CACDTYWGGPRGPRKDTDKLIF.

On this clone itself: This is likely an artifact of a read error, given a far larger clone one base away. Additional DNA sequences in this sample encode the identical CDR3. This chain links TRDV2 with TRDJ1; 9 nucleotides match TRDD2. TCRdb carries no J gene annotation; the J gene was assigned here by matching the DNA with germline. The CDR3 totals 22 residues. J was trimmed by 0 bases and V by 5 bases; bases with no gene match: 27. CDR1 and CDR2 (germline): GEAIGNYY, EKD. The CDR3 sequence: CACGGTLPTTVLGDRYTDKLIF. The CDR3, as DNA: TGTGCCTGTGGGGGGACCCTTCCTACGACTGTACTAGGGGATCGGTACACCGATAAACTCATCTTT.

With respect to this clone: For this DNA, TCRdb reports the protein of a much larger clone, which diverges at residue 7, most likely from a read error; the protein presented here is translated directly from the DNA. V usage is TRAV38-2/DV8 and J usage is TRDJ1; possible D gene TRDD2, 6 bases. The V end was cut by 0 bases, the J end by 10 bases, with 37 bases between. This CDR3 spans 21 amino acids. Germline values: CDR1 TSESDYY, CDR2 QEAYKQQN. The CDR3 DNA reads as TGTGCTTATAGGAGCGCGGATATAGGAGGCTTCCTGCTACTGAGCGGGGTCGGACTCATCTTT. Amino acids: CAYRSADIGGFLLLSGVGLIF.

As to this clone: TCRdb records a much larger clone's protein for this DNA, with a difference at residue 3 that likely arises from a read error; the protein given is the translation of the DNA. This chain joins TRDV2 and TRDJ1, with 7 bases that match TRDD3. This CDR3 spans 14 amino acids. Per germline, CDR1 GEAIGNYY and CDR2 EKD. CDR3 coding DNA: TGTGCCTTTGACACTGGGGAGTACACCGATAAACTCATCTTT. It codes for CAFDTGEYTDKLIF.

This clone was counted between two and nine times. The protein held in TCRdb is that of a much larger clone and does not match this DNA's translation at residue 11, likely because of a read error; the protein shown is translated from the DNA. The V gene is TRDV1, the J gene TRDJ1; D call uncertain. Germline lookup yields CDR1 TSWWSYY and CDR2 QGS. The germline V and J ends were trimmed by 1 base and 0 bases, with 12 bases remaining between them. The CDR3 is made up of 16 amino acids. This CDR3 is CALGERARSYTDKLIF. As DNA, the CDR3 is TGTGCTCTTGGGGAACGGGCCCGCTCATACACCGATAAACTCATCTTT.

This clone has a handful of counts. This likely reflects a read error, since a far larger clone is one base away. Other DNA sequences of this sample code for an identical CDR3. This chain connects TRDV2 to TRDJ1, with unresolved D. TCRdb supplies no J gene; here it was assigned by aligning the nucleotide sequence to germline. From germline, CDR1 is GEAIGNYY and CDR2 EKD. The CDR3 sequence is 16 residues long. Deletions cut 7 bases from V and 3 bases from J, with 23 bases between. This CDR3 is CACDQCRPSKPDKLIF. CDR3 coding DNA: TGTGCCTGCGACCAATGCCGCCCCTCCAAGCCCGATAAACTCATCTTT.

About this clone itself: A far larger clone differs by one base, so this is likely a read error. The sample holds other DNA sequences that translate to the same CDR3. The CDR3 reads CACDTLKLGDATYTDKLIF. For the CDR3, the DNA is TGTGCCTGTGACACTCTGAAACTGGGGGACGCTACGTACACCGACAAACTCATCTTT. The chain has TRDV2 and TRDJ1; TRDD3 matches at 9 bases. Here the J gene came from matching the DNA to germline, since TCRdb omits it. The length of the CDR3 is 19 residues. Germline V CDR1 and CDR2: GEAIGNYY, EKD.

This clone showed up many times. The chain joins TRDV1 to TRDJ1, with 12 positions matching TRDD3. The J gene is not listed in TCRdb, so it was assigned here from a DNA match to germline. The CDR3 runs 20 residues. The V gene end was trimmed by 0 bases and the J gene end by 1 base; junction bases not matched to a gene: 12. The germline V gene encodes CDR1 TSWWSYY and CDR2 QGS. CDR3 residues: CALGELQALGWGIRTDKLIF. For the CDR3, the DNA is TGTGCTCTTGGGGAACTCCAGGCCCTAGGCTGGGGGATACGCACCGATAAACTCATCTTT.

This clone was seen more than once but under ten times. The TCRdb record carries a much larger clone's protein, which differs from this DNA's translation at residue 12; a read error is the likely cause, and the protein listed here is the DNA translation. The chain links TRDV1 to TRDJ1, with 10 bases aligning to TRDD3. TCRdb offers no J gene call, so here the DNA was matched to germline to obtain one. The CDR3 is 21 amino acids. V lost 2 bases and J lost 0; bases outside the gene matches: 18. Germline-derived CDR1 and CDR2 are TSWWSYY and QGS. The CDR3 is CALGERVTYWGMPVYTDKLIF. CDR3 DNA: TGTGCTCTTGGGGAAAGGGTTACGTACTGGGGGATGCCGGTGTACACCGATAAACTCATCTTT.

This clone was picked up many times. The protein in TCRdb stems from a much larger clone and differs at residue 5 from this DNA's translation, likely a read error; here the protein is translated from the DNA. The rearrangement links TRDV2 to TRDJ3; 13 nucleotides agree with TRDD3. V trimming: 3 bases; J trimming: 1 base; junction bases outside the gene matches: 11. Germline lookup yields CDR1 GEAIGNYY and CDR2 EKD. The CDR3 loop spans 21 amino acids. The CDR3 loop is CACDGVLGDTPRSWDTRQMFF. The CDR3 DNA follows: TGTGCCTGTGACGGGGTACTGGGGGATACGCCCCGTTCCTGGGACACCCGACAGATGTTTTTC.

This sequence joins TRDV2 and TRDJ1; 8 nucleotides align to TRDD3. No J gene is reported in TCRdb; it was inferred here by comparing the DNA with germline. The CDR3 is 18 amino acids. Per the germline V gene, CDR1 is GEAIGNYY and CDR2 is EKD. Trimming cost V 0 bases and J 0 bases; bases outside gene matches: 11. The CDR3 DNA reads as TGTGCCTGTGACACCGTAGGTGGGGGATCCCCCGACACCGATAAACTCATCTTT. As protein: CACDTVGGGSPDTDKLIF.

In this sample, this clone turned up a few times. This sequence is one base from a far larger clone and is likely a read error. The sample has other DNA sequences that encode this CDR3 too. The chain recombines TRDV1 with TRDJ1; TRDD3 agrees at 7 bases. TCRdb supplies no J gene; here it was assigned by aligning the nucleotide sequence to germline. The CDR3 has 21 residues. Germline loops: CDR1 TSWWSYY, CDR2 QGS. The DNA of the CDR3 is TGTGCCCTTGGGGAACTCCTGCCCCGTCACCTCAGGGGGGGATACACCGATAAACTCATCTTT. It translates to CALGELLPRHLRGGYTDKLIF.

About this clone: A far larger clone is off by one base, so a read error is likely. Different DNA sequences within this sample yield the same CDR3. The gene calls are TRDV2 and TRDJ1; the match to TRDD3 covers 10 bases. TCRdb is silent on the J gene; assignment here came from matching the DNA to germline. The CDR3 covers 15 residues. Germline V CDR1 and CDR2: GEAIGNYY, EKD. Trimming took 0 bases from V and 2 from J; bases not matched to a gene: 2. The CDR3 DNA follows: TGTGCCTGTGACACCCTACTGGGGGATACCGATAAACTCATCTTT. It translates to CACDTLLGDTDKLIF.

This clone was counted many times. Other DNA sequences in this specimen translate into the identical CDR3. The DNA of the CDR3 is TGTGCCTTTCGTTCCCTGGGTTGGTACACCGATAAACTCATCTTT. Translated: CAFRSLGWYTDKLIF. The V gene is TRDV3, the J gene TRDJ1, with D possibly TRDD3 on 5 matching bases. CDR3 length: 15 amino acids. CDR1 and CDR2 (germline): TVYSNPD, GDNSRS (reference sequence). V was trimmed by 2 bases and J by 0 bases, leaving 16 bases between them. Variable domain in full (rest from reference TRDV3 and TRDJ1): CDKVTQSSPDQTVASGSEVVLLCTYDTVYSNPDLFWYRIRPDYSFQFVFYGDNSRSEGADFTQGRFSVKHILTQKAFHLVISPVRTEDSATYYCAFRSLGWYTDKLIFGKGTRVTVEP.